The subject of this entry is one T cell receptor (beta chain). Its antigen is not known. The source of the sample is a study of response to subunit inactivated influenza vaccine. MiXCR, applied by TCRdb to the RT-PCR reads, yields one record per CDR3 protein. The sample comprises around 530,000 distinct CDR3 sequences, about an eighth of which are singletons, and roughly a tenth rests with the top ten. V was clipped by 6 bases and J by 0 bases, with 11 bases between them. The CDR3 contains 14 residues. Study-wide results and caveats: Authors proposed each seasonal influenza vaccination draws in few new T cells.

The sequencing here drew on PBMCs from blood, taken on the day of vaccination. V and J are TRBV12-3 or TRBV12-4 and TRBJ2-5, with unresolved D. The receptor's source is a man in his fifties or sixties who received an inactivated influenza vaccine. CDR3 nucleotides: TGTGCCAGCAGCCCTAGGCAGAACCAAGAGACCCAGTACTTC. This codes for CASSPRQNQETQYF.